The source of this T cell receptor beta chain is a study of identical twins. Many counts were recorded for this clonotype. TCRdb called the 5' RACE reads again in MiXCR, with one record for every CDR3 protein. The sample contains 200,000 to 300,000 distinct CDR3 sequences, about 7.5% of which appear only once. J was trimmed by 9 bases and V by 1 base; bases with no gene match: 3. Looked up from germline, CDR1 is SGHTA and CDR2 is FQGNSA. The CDR3 loop spans 13 amino acids. This same sample was also taken into another study, of yellow fever vaccine responses in identical twins.

Material: CD8+ T cells sorted from blood. The gene calls are TRBV7-2 and TRBJ2-1, with 7 nucleotides matching TRBD2. This clonotype was sampled from a woman between 18 and 29 years old in good health. CDR3 protein: CASSLDPGGEQFF. As DNA, the CDR3 is TGTGCCAGCAGCTTAGATCCGGGGGGTGAGCAGTTCTTC.